The rows below give T cell receptor beta chains drawn from one sample of a study of technical replicates of blood from a handful of donors. Profiling relied on immunoSEQ multiplex PCR, and the TCRdb table lists in-frame clones only, not all of them. This sample has 85,000 to 100,000 clones; 90% to 97% occur once, and the top ten carry approximately 0.2%. The sequencing input was T cells isolated from PBMCs. The receptors here all came from a human donor in good health. The CDR3 runs from the conserved cysteine through the conserved F or W. The D gene is left open where the match is weak. Clone size is stated in some rows and not others, as once, few, many or a class when expanded.

J gene | clone size | V gene | D gene | CDR3 DNA | CDR3 protein
TRBJ2-1 | . | TRBV6-6 | TRBD2 | TGTGCCGCCCACCCCGGGACTAGCTCCTACAATGAGCAGTTCTTC | CAAHPGTSSYNEQFF
TRBJ1-2 | . | TRBV23-1 | TRBD1 | TGCGCCAGCAGTCAAGACAGGGACAACTATGGCTACACCTTC | CASSQDRDNYGYTF
TRBJ2-5 | . | TRBV28 | . | TGTGCCAGCATGCGGGATATCCAAGAGACCCAGTACTTC | CASMRDIQETQYF
TRBJ2-7 | . | TRBV10-2 | . | TGCGCCAGCAGCCTAGACGGTTCCTATTGGGAGCAGTACTTC | CASSLDGSYWEQYF
TRBJ1-6 | . | TRBV30 | . | TGTGCCTGGAGTGTAGCCCTTAATTCACCCCTCCACTTT | CAWSVALNSPLHF
TRBJ2-7 | . | TRBV19 | . | TGTGCCAGTAGTCCAGACAGACCCTACGAGCAGTACTTC | CASSPDRPYEQYF
TRBJ2-7 | . | TRBV7-6 | . | TGTGCCAGCAGCTCAACATTTCGGTGGGGCAGTTCCTACGAGCAGTACTTC | CASSSTFRWGSSYEQYF
TRBJ1-3 | . | TRBV6-1 | . | TGTGCCGGCGGGGCGGCCTCCCGGTTTGGAAACACCATATATTTT | CAGGAASRFGNTIYF
TRBJ2-5 | once | TRBV28 | . | TGTGCCAGCCGACCATGGGACACCGCCCGGGAGACCCAGTACTTC | CASRPWDTARETQYF
TRBJ2-1 | . | TRBV7-2 | . | TGTGCCAGCAATCGGGGTTACAATGAGCAGTTCTTC | CASNRGYNEQFF
TRBJ1-2 | . | TRBV2 | TRBD1 | TGTGCCAGCAGGACCAGACAGGGGGCTTACGACTACACCTTC | CASRTRQGAYDYTF
TRBJ2-5 | . | TRBV4-2 | TRBD1 | TGTGCCAGCAGCCAAGATCGAACAGGGGGCGAATTGGAGACCCAGTACTTC | CASSQDRTGGELETQYF
TRBJ2-3 | once | TRBV28 | . | TGTGCCAGCAGTTTTTCGTGGGAGGCCCACCCTAACACAGATACGCAGTATTTT | CASSFSWEAHPNTDTQYF
TRBJ2-7 | . | TRBV28 | TRBD2 | TGTGCCAGCAGTTTTCCCGCGGGAGCGGGTTACGAGCAGTACTTC | CASSFPAGAGYEQYF
TRBJ1-5 | . | TRBV27 | . | TGTGCCAGCAGTTTATGGGGGGGGGATAATCAGCCCCAGCATTTT | CASSLWGGDNQPQHF
TRBJ2-7 | . | TRBV6-5 | TRBD2 | TGTGCCAGCAGTTATGTGTCTAGCGGGGTCTACGAGCAGTACTTC | CASSYVSSGVYEQYF
TRBJ2-4 | . | TRBV10-1 | TRBD2 | TGCGCCAGCAGTGACCAGGGAGGGCCTGCGGGGCAGTACTTC | CASSDQGGPAGQYF
TRBJ2-7 | . | TRBV7-3 | . | TGTGCCAGCAGCTTAGGGCGGGCCTACGAGCAGTACTTC | CASSLGRAYEQYF
TRBJ2-3 | . | TRBV2 | . | TGTGCCAGCAAAGCCGAGCAGGGCGCCCCGCAGTCGCAGTATTTT | CASKAEQGAPQSQYF
TRBJ2-7 | once | TRBV11-2 | . | TGTGCCAGCAGCTTAGCGGGTTACGAGCAGTACTTC | CASSLAGYEQYF
TRBJ2-3 | . | TRBV4-1 | TRBD2 | TGCGCCAGCAGCCAAAGTAGCGGGGGGGCCTCAGATACGCAGTATTTT | CASSQSSGGASDTQYF
TRBJ2-1 | . | TRBV11-2 | TRBD1 | TGTGCCAGCAGCGACCTAGGACAGGGGGTAACCTACAATGAGCAGTTCTTC | CASSDLGQGVTYNEQFF
TRBJ2-3 | . | TRBV10-1 | TRBD2 | TGCGCCAGCGGAGGGACTAGCGGGGCAGATACGCAGTATTTT | CASGGTSGADTQYF
TRBJ2-5 | . | TRBV18 | . | TGTGCCAGCTCAAGCGGAACCCAAGAGACCCAGTACTTC | CASSSGTQETQYF
TRBJ1-3 | . | TRBV4-1 | . | TGCGCCAGCAGCCAATTAGGAAACACCATATATTTT | CASSQLGNTIYF
TRBJ2-7 | . | TRBV11-3 | . | TGTGCCAGCGAGGGAGAGACCTACGAGCAGTACTTC | CASEGETYEQYF
TRBJ2-5 | . | TRBV19 | . | TGTGCCAGTAGAGAGCAGCCGGGAGAGACCCAGTACTTC | CASREQPGETQYF
TRBJ2-6 | . | TRBV5-4 | TRBD2 | TGTGCCAGCAGCGCCAGGGTAGGCGGGAGGGGTTATTCTGGGGCCAACGTCCTGACTTTC | CASSARVGGRGYSGANVLTF
TRBJ2-7 | once | TRBV19 | . | TGTGCCAGTACCCGAAGTCGGGGTCGTACCTACGAGCAGTACTTC | CASTRSRGRTYEQYF
TRBJ2-7 | . | TRBV5-1 | . | TGCGCCAGCAGCTTGAAAGACAGGCCCCTTCGTTTCTACGAGCAGTACTTC | CASSLKDRPLRFYEQYF
TRBJ2-1 | . | TRBV6-1 | . | TGTGCCAGCAGTGAAAATTGGGCAGAGCAGTTCTTC | CASSENWAEQFF
TRBJ2-7 | . | TRBV27 | TRBD1 | TGTGCCAGCAGTGGGCGGACAGGGGACGAGCAGTACTTC | CASSGRTGDEQYF
TRBJ2-7 | . | TRBV27 | . | TGTGCCAGCAGTCCCTCGCCAATCGGACTCCTCTACGAGCAGTACTTC | CASSPSPIGLLYEQYF
TRBJ1-1 | . | TRBV10-3 | . | TGTGCCATCAGTGGCGGGGGAGGGAACACTGAAGCTTTCTTT | CAISGGGGNTEAFF
TRBJ2-3 | . | TRBV16 | . | TGTGCCAGCAGCCAGGGCGGCACAGATACGCAGTATTTT | CASSQGGTDTQYF
TRBJ2-3 | . | TRBV5-1 | TRBD2 | TGCGCCAGCAGCTTGCGGCGGGAGTTTAGGTATTCGGGCACAGATACGCAGTATTTT | CASSLRREFRYSGTDTQYF
TRBJ1-2 | . | TRBV9 | . | TGTGCCAGCAGAGAAACAGGTCGTGGCTACACCTTC | CASRETGRGYTF
TRBJ1-3 | . | TRBV7-7 | . | TGTGCCAGCAGCTCTCTTCCCCCCTATTCCACCGGAAACACCATATATTTT | CASSSLPPYSTGNTIYF
TRBJ2-1 | . | TRBV4-1 | . | TGCGCCAGCAGGGGGAGCTCCTACAATGAGCAGTTCTTC | CASRGSSYNEQFF
TRBJ2-5 | . | TRBV5-1 | . | TGCGCCAGCAGCTTGCCGCAGAAAGAGACCCAGTACTTC | CASSLPQKETQYF
TRBJ2-5 | . | TRBV6-4 | . | TGTGCCAGCAGACCGACAGGCCAAGAGACCCAGTACTTC | CASRPTGQETQYF
TRBJ2-7 | . | TRBV7-9 | TRBD1 | TGTGCCAGCAGCTTAGCCAGGACAGGGAATTACGAGCAGTACTTC | CASSLARTGNYEQYF
TRBJ1-4 | . | TRBV6-5 | . | TGTGCCAGCAGCCCGACAGGATTTAATGAAAAACTGTTTTTT | CASSPTGFNEKLFF
TRBJ2-2 | . | TRBV9 | TRBD1 | TGTGCCAGCAGCCCCCAGGGGGGGACAGGGCTCACCGGGGAGCTGTTTTTT | CASSPQGGTGLTGELFF
TRBJ2-7 | . | TRBV25-1 | . | TGTGCCAGCAGTGAAGGGGGGGCAACCTCCTACGAGCAGTACTTC | CASSEGGATSYEQYF
TRBJ2-3 | . | TRBV4-1 | TRBD2 | TGCGCCAGCAGCCAAGATCCAACTAGCGGGAGGTGGGGGGATACGCAGTATTTT | CASSQDPTSGRWGDTQYF
TRBJ2-3 | . | TRBV20-1 | . | TGCAGTGCTAGACGCGCCGATACGCAGTATTTT | CSARRADTQYF
TRBJ2-2 | once | TRBV28 | TRBD2 | TGTGCCAGCAGTTCCCCGGGACTAGCGGGAAGTTGGGCGAACACCGGGGAGCTGTTTTTT | CASSSPGLAGSWANTGELFF
TRBJ2-3 | . | TRBV5-1 | TRBD2 | TGCGCCAGCAGCGGCGGGGGGAGGGGCACAGATACGCAGTATTTT | CASSGGGRGTDTQYF
TRBJ1-2 | . | TRBV15 | TRBD1 | TGTGCCACCAGCAGAGGACGGGACAGGGCGGACACCTTC | CATSRGRDRADTF
TRBJ2-6 | . | TRBV11-3 | . | TGTGCCAGCAGCTTTTGGGAGGCTGGGGCCAACGTCCTGACTTTC | CASSFWEAGANVLTF
TRBJ2-3 | . | TRBV4-1 | TRBD2 | TGCGCCAGCAGCCAAGGGCTGTTAGCGGGGGGTCAGGATACGCAGTATTTT | CASSQGLLAGGQDTQYF
TRBJ1-1 | . | TRBV6-5 | . | TGTGCCAGCAGTTACGATCGGAAGGGGTCAAACACTGAAGCTTTCTTT | CASSYDRKGSNTEAFF